This T cell receptor beta chain was sequenced during a study of early T cells in non-severe SARS-CoV-2 infection. This clonotype has a count of ten or more. There are 12 residues in the CDR3. Losses at the gene ends were 6 bases for V and 4 bases for J; bases not matched to a gene: 4. Germline-derived CDR1 and CDR2 are SQVTM and ANQGSEA. TCRdb fed the 5' RACE reads into MiXCR, producing one record per CDR3 protein. The profile shows 35,000 to 45,000 distinct CDR3 sequences, 8% to 10% of them singletons. The chain employs TRBV29-1 and TRBJ2-3; 7 bases match TRBD1. The sequenced sample consisted of whole blood. This sequence was found in an adult who was a healthcare worker with PCR-confirmed SARS-CoV-2 infection or an uninfected control (not recorded which). CDR3 amino acids: CSVRGQADTQYF. CDR3 in DNA: TGCAGCGTGAGAGGACAGGCAGATACGCAGTATTTT.